This T cell receptor beta chain was documented in a study of blood T cell repertoires in COVID-19. Using immunoSEQ multiplex PCR, the repertoire was profiled, and TCRdb retains in-frame clones only, with some absent. The sample shows fewer than 300,000 clones, around 90% of them seen only once. Per the germline V gene, CDR1 is KGHSH and CDR2 is LQKENI. V was trimmed by 2 bases and J by 7 bases, leaving 6 bases between them. CDR3 length: 11 amino acids. Cohorts were determined from participant-reported clinical history. Input material: PBMCs or T cells enriched from blood (not recorded which). The clonotype comes from a woman in her forties with acute COVID-19. The chain has TRBV18 and TRBJ2-7; D is uncertain. For the CDR3, the DNA is TGTGCCAGCTCACCAAGTGCGGAGCAGTACTTC. Its translation is CASSPSAEQYF.